What follows are 5 T cell receptor beta chains derived from one specimen sequenced in a study of CXCR3-negative and CXCR3-positive naive CD8 T cells. All TRB cDNA libraries came from 5' RACE performed with UMI labels. TCRdb re-called the 5' RACE reads and shows each CDR3 protein once, DNA omitted. The specimen's table records more than 65,000 distinct CDR3 sequences. The sample was naive CXCR3- CD8+ T cells from blood. The sample's subset: CD45RO-CCR7+CD27+CD95- naive CD8+ T cells lacking CXCR3 (TNR3-). Receptors were obtained from a human donor in good health. Some clones in this sample may be carry-over from other donors' samples.

The genes are TRBV10-3 and TRBJ1-4; checking the TCRdb D call of TRBD1 is not possible without DNA. Germline assignment: CDR1 ENHRY and CDR2 SYGVKD. The CDR3 totals 15 residues. The CDR3 sequence is CAISTTGGTNEKLFF.

The rearrangement links TRBV29-1 to TRBJ1-1. The CDR3 covers 13 residues. The germline gives CDR1 SQVTM, CDR2 ANQGSEA. The CDR3: CSVDSAAHTEAFF.

Here the CDR3 reads CASSGGGNEQFF. The rearrangement uses TRBV5-1 and TRBJ2-1; TCRdb calls TRBD1, which cannot be checked without DNA. This CDR3 is 12 amino acids long. Germline CDR1 and CDR2: SGHRS and YFSETQ.

The chain couples TRBV5-1 to TRBJ1-2; no DNA is available, so the TRBD1 call from TCRdb remains unchecked. Germline loops: CDR1 SGHRS, CDR2 YFSETQ. The CDR3 length is 16 residues. CDR3: CASSLEGNPDRYGYTF.

The chain uses TRBV13 and TRBJ2-5; the TRBD2 assignment by TCRdb is unverifiable without DNA. The CDR3 runs to 14 residues. Germline V gene sequence: CDR1 PRHDT, CDR2 FYEKMQ (reference sequence). The CDR3 loop is CASSPRTSWETQYF.